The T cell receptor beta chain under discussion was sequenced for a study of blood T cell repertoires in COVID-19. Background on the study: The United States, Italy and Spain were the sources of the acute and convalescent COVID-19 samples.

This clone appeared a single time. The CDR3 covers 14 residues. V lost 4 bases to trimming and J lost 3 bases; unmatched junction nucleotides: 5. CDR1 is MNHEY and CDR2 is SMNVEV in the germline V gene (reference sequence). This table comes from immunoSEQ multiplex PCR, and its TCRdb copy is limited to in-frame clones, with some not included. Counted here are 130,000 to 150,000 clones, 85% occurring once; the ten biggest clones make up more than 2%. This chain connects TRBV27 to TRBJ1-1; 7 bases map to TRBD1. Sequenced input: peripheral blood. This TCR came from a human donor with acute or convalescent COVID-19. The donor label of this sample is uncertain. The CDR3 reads CASSSTGQDTEAFF. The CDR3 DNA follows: TGTGCCAGCAGTTCCACCGGACAGGACACTGAAGCTTTCTTT.